The rows below give T cell receptor beta chains drawn from one sample of a study of blood T cell repertoires in COVID-19. Profiled with immunoSEQ multiplex PCR; TCRdb holds only in-frame clones, not every one. Among fewer than 300,000 clones listed, 70% to 85% were seen once. The sample was peripheral blood. Every receptor here comes from a woman aged 80 or older with acute or convalescent COVID-19. The CDR3 runs from the conserved cysteine through the conserved F or W. The D gene is left open where the match is weak. Only part of the rows carry a size: once, few, many, or a class if the clone is expanded.

NA	TRBD2	TRBJ2-2	TRBV11-2	CASSPRRGGVAGELFF	TGTGCCAGCAGCCCACGTCGGGGGGGGGTGGCCGGGGAGCTGTTTTTT
NA	TRBD2	TRBJ2-7	TRBV6-5	CASWASGRTYEQYF	TGTGCCAGCTGGGCTAGCGGGAGAACCTACGAGCAGTACTTC
NA	NA	TRBJ1-1	TRBV18	CASSRVQGNTEAFF	TGTGCCAGCTCACGGGTACAGGGGAACACTGAAGCTTTCTTT
NA	NA	TRBJ1-1	TRBV2	CASTPDMNTEAFF	TGTGCCAGCACCCCCGACATGAACACTGAAGCTTTCTTT
NA	TRBD1	TRBJ2-5	TRBV24-1	CATRERDREAETQYF	TGTGCCACCCGTGAGCGGGACAGGGAGGCCGAGACCCAGTACTTC
few	TRBD2	TRBJ2-1	TRBV6-1	CASSEIAGNNEQFF	TGTGCCAGCAGTGAAATAGCGGGAAACAATGAGCAGTTCTTC
NA	TRBD1	TRBJ2-5	TRBV4-2	CASSQVAGGVETQYF	TGTGCCAGCAGCCAAGTGGCAGGGGGTGTGGAGACCCAGTACTTC
NA	NA	TRBJ2-3	TRBV7-9	CASSRPGGGVSTDTQYF	TGTGCCAGCAGCCGCCCGGGGGGCGGGGTCAGCACAGATACGCAGTATTTT
few	NA	TRBJ2-7	TRBV18	CASSPEDGNYEQYF	TGTGCCAGCTCCCCGGAGGACGGAAACTACGAGCAGTACTTC
few	NA	TRBJ1-2	TRBV5-1	CASSLSAETNYGYTF	TGCGCCAGCAGCTTATCGGCGGAGACTAACTATGGCTACACCTTC
NA	NA	TRBJ1-3	TRBV4-3	CASSSSTGTGNTIYF	TGCGCCAGCAGCTCTTCGACAGGCACTGGAAACACCATATATTTT
NA	TRBD1	TRBJ2-1	TRBV10-1	CASSPGTGGANEQFF	TGCGCCAGCAGTCCCGGGACAGGGGGCGCGAATGAGCAGTTCTTC
NA	NA	TRBJ2-5	TRBV6-5	CASRFSETQYF	TGTGCCAGCAGGTTCTCAGAGACCCAGTACTTC
NA	NA	TRBJ2-1	TRBV11-1	CASSLQSGQIYNEQFF	TGTGCCAGCAGCTTACAATCCGGACAGATCTACAATGAGCAGTTCTTC
NA	NA	TRBJ1-2	TRBV4-1	CASSQAPGVNYGYTF	TGCGCCAGCAGCCAGGCACCAGGGGTCAACTATGGCTACACCTTC
NA	NA	TRBJ2-7	TRBV7-8	CASSTLTETYEQYF	TGTGCCAGCAGCACTCTGACAGAGACCTACGAGCAGTACTTC
NA	TRBD2	TRBJ2-1	TRBV27	CASSLSAGGEQFF	TGTGCCAGCAGTTTATCAGCCGGGGGGGAGCAGTTCTTC
NA	TRBD2	TRBJ2-7	TRBV11-2	CASSISGNTHEQYF	TGTGCCAGCAGCATTAGCGGGAATACCCACGAGCAGTACTTC
once	NA	TRBJ1-5	TRBV10-2	CASSGSLYQPQHF	TGCGCCAGCAGTGGTTCCCTATATCAGCCCCAGCATTTT
once	NA	TRBJ2-7	TRBV18	CASSTAVSANYEQYF	TGTGCCAGCTCAACGGCGGTTAGCGCCAACTACGAGCAGTACTTC
few	TRBD2	TRBJ2-3	TRBV7-9	CASSHFGTSIIDTQYF	TGTGCCAGCAGCCACTTCGGGACTAGTATTATAGATACGCAGTATTTT
NA	NA	TRBJ1-2	TRBV27	CASSLSGRGTDLRYGYTF	TGTGCCAGCAGTTTATCAGGTCGGGGGACGGACCTACGCTATGGCTACACCTTC
NA	TRBD1	TRBJ1-1	TRBV5-4	CASSLDRGSTEAFF	TGTGCCAGCAGCTTGGACAGGGGGTCCACTGAAGCTTTCTTT
few	NA	TRBJ1-3	TRBV11-2	CASSSTGLNTIYF	TGTGCCAGCAGCTCGACAGGCTTGAACACCATATATTTT
few	TRBD1	TRBJ1-5	TRBV6-5	CASSTTGVWGQPQHF	TGTGCCAGCAGTACGACAGGGGTTTGGGGTCAGCCCCAGCATTTT
once	TRBD1	TRBJ1-2	TRBV10-3	CAIRRGQGNYGYTF	TGTGCCATCAGGAGGGGACAGGGGAACTATGGCTACACCTTC
NA	TRBD2	TRBJ2-1	TRBV6-2/TRBV6-3	CASSYSSQGTSVGQFF	TGTGCCAGCAGTTACTCCTCTCAGGGGACTAGTGTCGGGCAGTTCTTC
NA	TRBD2	TRBJ2-7	TRBV7-6	CASSPTAGSSYEQYF	TGTGCCAGCAGCCCAACAGCGGGGAGCTCCTACGAGCAGTACTTC
NA	NA	TRBJ1-2	TRBV5-1	CASSSATGNYGYTF	TGCGCCAGCAGCTCTGCGACAGGCAACTATGGCTACACCTTC
NA	TRBD1	TRBJ1-5	TRBV24-1	CASGDSLQPQHF	TGTGCCAGTGGGGACAGCCTTCAGCCCCAGCATTTT
NA	TRBD1	TRBJ2-5	TRBV2	CASRLKKGAWETQYF	TGTGCCAGCAGGTTAAAAAAGGGGGCCTGGGAGACCCAGTACTTC
NA	NA	TRBJ1-2	TRBV7-9	CASSLGGGNYGYTF	TGTGCCAGCAGCTTAGGTGGCGGAAATTATGGCTACACCTTC
NA	NA	TRBJ1-4	TRBV4-1	CASSHRRGPVGGNEKLFF	TGCGCCAGCAGCCACCGACGGGGACCGGTGGGGGGAAATGAAAAACTGTTTTTT
NA	NA	TRBJ2-5	TRBV5-1	CASSPQGGPLQETQYF	TGCGCCAGCAGCCCCCAGGGAGGTCCCCTCCAAGAGACCCAGTACTTC
many	TRBD1	TRBJ2-7	TRBV27	CASSSQGTGVRYEQYF	TGTGCCAGCAGTTCCCAAGGGACAGGGGTAAGGTACGAGCAGTACTTC